Listed below are T cell receptor beta chains from one sample, sequenced in a study of T cell repertoires in cytomegalovirus infection. TCRdb independently ran MiXCR on the reads; one entry per CDR3 protein. The table records 510,000 or so distinct CDR3 sequences, around 27% of them present only once. Sequences were obtained from PBMCs. All receptors come from a human donor in good health (CMV status not recorded). Some clones in this sample may be carry-over from other donors' samples. Both conserved end residues are part of each CDR3. A D gene is named only where the DNA matches it firmly. Expanded clones get a size class; other rows say once, few or many, or leave the size out.

.,TRBV5-4,.,TRBJ2-2,TGTGCCAGCAGAAGGGACACCGGGGAGCTGTTTTTT,CASRRDTGELFF
.,TRBV7-9,.,TRBJ1-4,TGTGCCAGCAGCCCAAGACAGAGTAATGAAAAACTGTTTTTT,CASSPRQSNEKLFF
few,TRBV7-9,TRBD2,TRBJ2-1,TGTGCCAGCAGCCCCTCGACTAGCGGGGCCAGCCAGTTCTTC,CASSPSTSGASQFF
few,TRBV12-3/TRBV12-4,.,TRBJ1-5,TGTGCCAGCAGTTTGATGGGGCAGGGGAGGAATCAGCCCCAGCATTTT,CASSLMGQGRNQPQHF
many,TRBV7-2,TRBD2,TRBJ2-1,TGTGCCAGCAGCAGACTAGCGGGAGGGCCAAATGAGCAGTTCTTC,CASSRLAGGPNEQFF
.,TRBV6-2/TRBV6-3,TRBD1,TRBJ2-2,TGTGCCAGCAGACGAAGGGGACAGGGCCGACCGAACACCGGGGAGCTGTTTTTT,CASRRRGQGRPNTGELFF
.,TRBV9,TRBD2,TRBJ2-3,TGTGCCAGCAGCGTAACCCACCTAGCGGGAGGTCACACAGATACGCAGTATTTT,CASSVTHLAGGHTDTQYF
many,TRBV27,TRBD1,TRBJ1-6,TGTGCCAGCAGTTTAGATAGGGGGCTGGGTAATTCACCCCTCCACTTT,CASSLDRGLGNSPLHF
few,TRBV7-2,.,TRBJ1-5,TGTGCCAGCAGCCCAATAAGTAGCGGTCAGCCCCAGCATTTT,CASSPISSGQPQHF
.,TRBV2,.,TRBJ2-1,TGTGCCAGCAGCCGACCGCGGGCCTCCGGGGGTGAGCAGTTCTTC,CASSRPRASGGEQFF
.,TRBV6-2/TRBV6-3,.,TRBJ2-6,TGTGCCAGCAGTTACGAGGGAGATTTTTCCGGGGCCAACGTCCTGACTTTC,CASSYEGDFSGANVLTF
once,TRBV27,.,TRBJ2-7,TGTGCCAGCAGTATGGATCACTACAAGCAGTACTTC,CASSMDHYKQYF
few,TRBV18,TRBD1,TRBJ1-2,TGTGCCAGCTCCCGGGACAGGGAGGCGCGAGGCTACACCTTC,CASSRDREARGYTF
many,TRBV7-3,TRBD2,TRBJ2-1,TGTGCCAGCAGCGTGGCTAGCGGTATCAATGAGCAGTTCTTC,CASSVASGINEQFF
.,TRBV9,TRBD1,TRBJ2-1,TGTGCCAGCAGCCCCCGGGACAGGGGGCTTAATGAGCAGTTCTTC,CASSPRDRGLNEQFF
few,TRBV6-1,TRBD1,TRBJ1-5,TGTGCCAGCATGGCACAGGGGCACAATCAGCCCCAGCATTTT,CASMAQGHNQPQHF
.,TRBV24-1,.,TRBJ2-3,TGTGCCACCAGTGATTGGGAGGCCGATACGCAGTATTTT,CATSDWEADTQYF
many,TRBV7-2,.,TRBJ1-3,TGTGCCAGCAGCTTAGGGCCACACGGAAACACCATATATTTT,CASSLGPHGNTIYF
.,TRBV5-4,TRBD1,TRBJ1-4,TGTGCCAGCAGCCAAGACAGGGGCCCCCTTCGAGGCGAAAAACTGTTTTTT,CASSQDRGPLRGEKLFF
few,TRBV2,.,TRBJ1-2,TGTGCCAGCAGTGAAGAGGGGACTAACTATGGCTACACCTTC,CASSEEGTNYGYTF
many,TRBV7-2,TRBD2,TRBJ2-2,TGTGCCAGCAGCCGCGGGAGTTTGGACACCGGGGAGCTGTTTTTT,CASSRGSLDTGELFF
.,TRBV29-1,TRBD2,TRBJ2-1,TGCAGCGTTGAACTAGCGGGATACAATGAGCAGTTCTTC,CSVELAGYNEQFF
many,TRBV7-2,TRBD1,TRBJ2-6,TGTGCCAGCAGCTTAGCGAGAGGACAGGCTGTCTCTGGGGCCAACGTCCTGACTTTC,CASSLARGQAVSGANVLTF
many,TRBV7-2,TRBD2,TRBJ2-3,TGTGCCAGCAGCCCCGGGGGGGGGCCTCAGAGAAATACGCAGTATTTT,CASSPGGGPQRNTQYF
few,TRBV7-8,.,TRBJ2-3,TGTGCCAGCACCCGGGGTACTAGCACAGATACGCAGTATTTT,CASTRGTSTDTQYF
.,TRBV13,TRBD2,TRBJ2-1,TGTGCCAGCAGCTACCCTAGCGGGAGTGGGAATGAGCAGTTCTTC,CASSYPSGSGNEQFF
many,TRBV7-2,TRBD2,TRBJ2-3,TGTGCCAGCAGCTTAAAAGCGGGAGAGGGGGGGCATACGCAGTATTTT,CASSLKAGEGGHTQYF
.,TRBV27,.,TRBJ2-1,TGTGCCAGCTGTCCGGGGCCAGGGGCCTACAATGAGCAGTTCTTC,CASCPGPGAYNEQFF
few,TRBV29-1,.,TRBJ2-1,TGCAGCGTCCAGTTCGGGAGCCCCGGGTCCTACAATGAGCAGTTCTTC,CSVQFGSPGSYNEQFF
.,TRBV28,.,TRBJ1-1,TGTGCCAGCAGGCCAGAGATGAACACTGAAGCTTTCTTT,CASRPEMNTEAFF
.,TRBV7-2,TRBD1,TRBJ1-5,TGTGCCAGCAGCCGGACAGGGGGCCATCAGCCCCAGCATTTT,CASSRTGGHQPQHF
few,TRBV7-9,.,TRBJ2-7,TGTGCCAGCAGCTTAGCCCACTACGAGCAGTACTTC,CASSLAHYEQYF
many,TRBV7-2,.,TRBJ2-2,TGTGCCAGCAGCTTAAAAGGTGGCGGGGAGCTGTTTTTT,CASSLKGGGELFF
.,TRBV6-6,.,TRBJ2-3,TGTGCCAGCAGTTACAGGGGTACAATCGGGACAGATACGCAGTATTTT,CASSYRGTIGTDTQYF
.,TRBV6-1,.,TRBJ1-5,TGTGCCAGCGAGGGTAGCAATCAGCCCCAGCATTTT,CASEGSNQPQHF
.,TRBV14,.,TRBJ2-6,TGTGCCAGCAGCCAGAGGGGAACTGGGGCCAACGTCCTGACTTTC,CASSQRGTGANVLTF
few,TRBV4-2,TRBD2,TRBJ2-1,TGTGCCAGCAGCCAAGAAGTAGCGGGAAGGTACAATGAGCAGTTCTTC,CASSQEVAGRYNEQFF